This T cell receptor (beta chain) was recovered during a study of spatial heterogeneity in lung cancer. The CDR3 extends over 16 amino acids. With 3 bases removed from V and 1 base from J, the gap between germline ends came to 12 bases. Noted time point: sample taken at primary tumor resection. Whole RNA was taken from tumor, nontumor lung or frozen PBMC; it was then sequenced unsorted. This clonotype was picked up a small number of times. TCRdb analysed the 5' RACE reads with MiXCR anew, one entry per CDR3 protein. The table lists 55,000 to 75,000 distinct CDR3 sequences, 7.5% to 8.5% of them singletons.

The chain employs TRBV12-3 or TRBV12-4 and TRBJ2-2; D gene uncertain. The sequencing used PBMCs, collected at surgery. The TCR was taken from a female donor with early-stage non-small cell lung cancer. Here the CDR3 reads CASSFEMTLNTGELFF. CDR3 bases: TGTGCCAGCAGTTTTGAGATGACCCTGAACACCGGGGAGCTGTTTTTT.